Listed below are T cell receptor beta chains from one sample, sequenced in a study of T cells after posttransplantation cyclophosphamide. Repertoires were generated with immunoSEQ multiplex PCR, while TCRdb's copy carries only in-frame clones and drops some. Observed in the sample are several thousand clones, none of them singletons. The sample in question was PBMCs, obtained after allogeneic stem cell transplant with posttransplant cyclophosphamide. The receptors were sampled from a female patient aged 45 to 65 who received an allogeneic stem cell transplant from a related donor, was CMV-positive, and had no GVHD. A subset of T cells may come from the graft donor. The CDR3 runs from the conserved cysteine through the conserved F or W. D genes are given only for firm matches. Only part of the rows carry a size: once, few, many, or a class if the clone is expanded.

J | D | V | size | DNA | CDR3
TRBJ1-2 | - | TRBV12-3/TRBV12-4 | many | TGTGCCAGCAGACTTTCAGGGGTCCGTGGCTACACCTTC | CASRLSGVRGYTF
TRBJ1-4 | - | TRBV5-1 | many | TGCGCCAGCAGCTTGGGAGTTCGCGGGGTCGAAAAACTGTTTTTT | CASSLGVRGVEKLFF
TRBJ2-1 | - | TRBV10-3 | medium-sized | TGTGCCATCAGTGCCTCACAGGGAGAATCCTACAATGAGCAGTTCTTC | CAISASQGESYNEQFF
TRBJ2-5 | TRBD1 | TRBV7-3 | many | TGTGCCAGCAGCTCCGGACAGGGGGAGACCCAGTACTTC | CASSSGQGETQYF
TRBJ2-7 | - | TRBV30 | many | TGTGCCTGGAGTGTACGACAGGCCCCCTACGAGCAGTACTTC | CAWSVRQAPYEQYF
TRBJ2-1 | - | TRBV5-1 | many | TGCGCCAGCAGCTTTGACTCAGAGGACAATGAGCAGTTCTTC | CASSFDSEDNEQFF
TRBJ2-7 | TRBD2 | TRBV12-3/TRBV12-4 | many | TGTGCCAGTCGACTAGCGGGAGGGGAACAGTACTTC | CASRLAGGEQYF
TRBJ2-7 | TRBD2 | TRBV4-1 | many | TGCGCCAGCAGCCAAGAAAGCCGGGGACTAGCGGGATTAGAGCAGTACTTC | CASSQESRGLAGLEQYF
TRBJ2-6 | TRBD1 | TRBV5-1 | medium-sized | TGCGCCAGCAGCTGGACAGGGGGCAGTGGGGCCAACGTCCTGACTTTC | CASSWTGGSGANVLTF
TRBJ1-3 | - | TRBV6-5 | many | TGTGCCAGCAGTTCAGAGGGGGCTGGAAACACCATATATTTT | CASSSEGAGNTIYF
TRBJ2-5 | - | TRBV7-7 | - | TGTGCCAGCAGCAACACGTACCAAGAGACCCAGTACTTC | CASSNTYQETQYF
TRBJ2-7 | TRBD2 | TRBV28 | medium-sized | TGTGCCAGCAGTTTATCTCGCGGGAGAGGCGAGCAGTACTTC | CASSLSRGRGEQYF
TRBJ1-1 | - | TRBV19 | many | TGTGCCAGTAGTACATATGGGCTAACAGGGCACACTGAAGCTTTCTTT | CASSTYGLTGHTEAFF
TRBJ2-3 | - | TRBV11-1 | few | TGTGCCAGCAGCTTAGTTAGCAGTACAGATACGCAGTATTTT | CASSLVSSTDTQYF
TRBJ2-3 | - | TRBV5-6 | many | TGTGCCAGCAGCTTGGTCACTACTAGCACAGATACGCAGTATTTT | CASSLVTTSTDTQYF
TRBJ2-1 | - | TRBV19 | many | TGTGCCAGTAGTATATCAGGGGACTCCTACAATGAGCAGTTCTTC | CASSISGDSYNEQFF
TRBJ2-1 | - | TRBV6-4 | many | TGTGCCAGCAGTGACCTATACAATGAGCAGTTCTTC | CASSDLYNEQFF
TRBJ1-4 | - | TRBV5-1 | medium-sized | TGCGCCAGCAGCTTGGCAGGGGACCTAAAGAAACTGTTTTTT | CASSLAGDLKKLFF
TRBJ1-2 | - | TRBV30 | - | TGTGCCTGGAGTGTCAATACATTGTCGCGGGGCTACACCTTC | CAWSVNTLSRGYTF
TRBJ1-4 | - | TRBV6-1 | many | TGTGCCAGCACCCGACAGGATGAAAAACTGTTTTTT | CASTRQDEKLFF
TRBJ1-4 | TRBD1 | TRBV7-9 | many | TGTGCCAGCAGCTTACGGGACAGGGGGAGTGAAAAACTGTTTTTT | CASSLRDRGSEKLFF
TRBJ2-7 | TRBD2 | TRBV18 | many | TGTGCCAGCTCACCAGGGGGGGGTCTGAACGGCGAGCAGTACTTC | CASSPGGGLNGEQYF